One sample yielded the 27 T cell receptor beta chains listed below, sequenced in a study of blood T cell repertoires in COVID-19. The method was immunoSEQ multiplex PCR; TCRdb's version includes in-frame clones alone and lacks a portion of them. The sample includes more than 95,000 clones, about four fifths of them seen just once. Sequenced: peripheral blood. The source is a man between 60 and 70 years old with acute or convalescent COVID-19.

J is TRBJ1-2 and V is TRBV9; the D is unclear. The CDR3 length is 15 residues. The ends were cut back, 4 bases at V and 8 bases at J, with 21 bases in the middle. Germline lookup yields CDR1 SGDLS and CDR2 YYNGEE. CDR3 in amino acids: CASSPIRWPGEGYTF. The CDR3 DNA reads as TGTGCCAGCAGCCCCATTCGCTGGCCAGGTGAGGGCTACACCTTC.

The chain couples TRBV19 to TRBJ1-1; TRBD1 aligns across 8 bases. CDR3 size: 14 residues. The V gene's germline CDR1 is LNHDA and CDR2 SQIVND (reference sequence). Unmatched junction bases numbered 5, after V lost 7 bases and J lost 1 base. DNA for the CDR3: TGTGCCAGTACTCTGACAGGGGCGAACACTGAAGCTTTCTTT. It translates to CASTLTGANTEAFF.

This chain uses TRBV18 with TRBJ2-3, with 11 bases matching TRBD2. The CDR3 contains 16 residues. Germline CDR1 is KGHSH and CDR2 is LQKENI. V shed 6 bases and J 3 bases; nucleotides not matched to a gene: 8. For the CDR3, the DNA is TGTGCCAGCTCTCCTCTAGCGGGAGGAAGGACAGATACGCAGTATTTT. This translates into CASSPLAGGRTDTQYF.

The chain employs TRBV28 and TRBJ1-4; possible D gene TRBD1, 5 bases. Trimming removed 5 bases from V and 9 bases from J, with 31 bases in between. Per germline, CDR1 MDHEN and CDR2 SYDVKM. The CDR3 length is 19 residues. The CDR3 DNA reads as TGTGCCAGCAGTAAACCCTCCGTCGGTGTGGGGGGGGTGCGGCAAAAACTGTTTTTT. The encoded protein is CASSKPSVGVGGVRQKLFF.

The chain joins TRBV7-6 to TRBJ1-6; D call uncertain. Per the germline V gene, CDR1 is SGHVS and CDR2 is FNYEAQ. CDR3 size: 16 residues. V lost 1 base and J 9 bases, leaving 16 bases between the germline ends. The CDR3, as DNA: TGTGCCAGCAGCTTAGTGCGAGACTCGTCGGCTTCACCCCTCCACTTT. It is translated as CASSLVRDSSASPLHF.

V and J are TRBV19 and TRBJ1-2; a weak D match, TRBD1 (6 bases). The length of the CDR3 is 16 residues. V was pared by 7 bases and J by 2 bases, with 20 bases between. Germline CDR1 and CDR2: LNHDA and SQIVND (reference sequence). The DNA of the CDR3 is TGTGCCAGTACTCCACCCCGGGGCACAGGGAACTATGGCTACACCTTC. This sequence encodes CASTPPRGTGNYGYTF.

The J gene is TRBJ1-2, the V gene TRBV29-1; D gene unclear. CDR1 and CDR2 from the germline V gene are SQVTM and ANQGSEA. The length of the CDR3 is 16 residues. Trimming removed 3 bases from V and 0 bases from J, with 17 bases in between. The CDR3 sequence: CSVELVVGRPNYGYTF. CDR3 DNA: TGCAGCGTTGAGTTAGTTGTCGGGAGGCCTAACTATGGCTACACCTTC.

The V and J genes are TRBV5-1 and TRBJ2-3, with 9 positions matching TRBD2. Germline trimming cut 1 base from V and 4 bases from J; bases unmatched to any gene: 10. This CDR3 is 17 amino acids long. CDR1 and CDR2 from the germline V gene are SGHRS and YFSETQ. DNA of the CDR3: TGCGCCAGCAGCTTGTTTCCACCGGGACTAGCTGCAGATACGCAGTATTTT. Translating it yields CASSLFPPGLAADTQYF.

The chain combines TRBV6-1 with TRBJ1-2, with 9 bases identical to TRBD1. This CDR3 spans 15 amino acids. V trimming: 1 base; J trimming: 3 bases; junction bases outside the gene matches: 3. Germline CDR1 MNHNS, CDR2 SASEGT. The CDR3 DNA follows: TGTGCCAGCAGTGAAGACACAGGGGGCGACTATGGCTACACCTTC. It is translated as CASSEDTGGDYGYTF.

The rearrangement joins TRBV11-2 to TRBJ2-2; possible D gene TRBD1, 6 bases. Germline CDR1 reads SGHAT; CDR2 reads FQNNGV. Trimming took 1 base from V and 0 from J, leaving 9 bases between them. The CDR3 sequence is 16 residues long. The CDR3, as DNA: TGTGCCAGCAGCTTAGTGACAGGAGCGAACACCGGGGAGCTGTTTTTT. It is translated as CASSLVTGANTGELFF.

The V call is TRBV7-2, the J call TRBJ2-4, with D tentatively TRBD2 (5 bases). The ends were cut back, 0 bases at V and 9 bases at J, with 12 bases in the middle. This CDR3 has 14 amino acids. Germline assignment: CDR1 SGHTA and CDR2 FQGNSA. CDR3 protein: CASSLAGEASIQYF. The CDR3 DNA reads TGTGCCAGCAGCTTAGCGGGAGAGGCGAGCATTCAGTACTTC.

V is TRBV9 and J is TRBJ2-7; 10 positions agree with TRBD2. Per the germline V gene, CDR1 is SGDLS and CDR2 is YYNGEE. The V gene end was trimmed by 3 bases and the J gene end by 2 bases; junction bases not matched to a gene: 2. The length of the CDR3 is 14 residues. In nucleotides, the CDR3 is TGTGCCAGCAGCGGAGCGGGAGGGCCCTACGAGCAGTACTTC. Amino acid sequence: CASSGAGGPYEQYF. The complete variable domain, with remaining parts taken from reference TRBV9 and TRBJ2-7, reads DSGVTQTPKHLITATGQRVTLRCSPRSGDLSVYWYQQSLDQGLQFLIQYYNGEERAKGNILERFSAQQFPDLHSELNLSSLELGDSALYFCASSGAGGPYEQYFGPGTRLTVT.

The chain employs TRBV6-5 and TRBJ2-7; TRBD1 matches 7 bases. The CDR3 has 16 amino acids. Germline V gene lookup returns CDR1 MNHEY and CDR2 SVGAGI. Trimming took 2 bases from V and 4 from J; bases not matched to a gene: 11. CDR3 bases: TGTGCCAGCAGTTACACTCAACTCGAGGGACAGTACGAGCAGTACTTC. It specifies CASSYTQLEGQYEQYF.

About this clone itself: The junction and the germline gene differ at one end; a read error may be behind it. V gene TRBV7-7 combines with J gene TRBJ2-5; 10 nucleotides agree with TRBD1. In germline, CDR1 is SSHAT, CDR2 FNYEAQ (reference sequence). The CDR3 consists of 16 residues. The CDR3 coding sequence is TGTGCTAGCAGCTTAAGGACAGGGGGTCACCAAGAGACCCAGTACTTC. Amino acids: CASSLRTGGHQETQYF.

V and J are TRBV5-1 and TRBJ1-1, with D possibly matching TRBD1 (6 bases). Germline V lookup: CDR1 SGHRS, CDR2 YFSETQ. The CDR3 covers 14 residues. Trimming took off 7 bases at V and 1 base at J, with 14 bases between the two ends. CDR3 loop: CASDTGTQNTEAFF. CDR3 nucleotide sequence: TGCGCCAGCGACACCGGGACACAGAACACTGAAGCTTTCTTT. Looking up the rest from reference TRBV5-1 and TRBJ1-1 gives the full variable domain: KAGVTQTPRYLIKTRGQQVTLSCSPISGHRSVSWYQQTPGQGLQFLFEYFSETQRNKGNFPGRFSGRQFSNSRSEMNVSTLELGDSALYLCASDTGTQNTEAFFGQGTRLTVV.

This clone showed up many times. This chain links TRBV7-9 with TRBJ1-2; 7 bases are shared with TRBD1. The CDR3 covers 15 residues. The germline gives CDR1 SEHNR, CDR2 FQNEAQ (reference sequence). V lost 7 bases and J lost 1; bases outside the gene matches: 9. Written as DNA, the CDR3 is TGTGCCAGCACCCCGACAGGGACCAATAACTATGGCTACACCTTC. Translated, it gives CASTPTGTNNYGYTF.

The J gene is TRBJ2-1, the V gene TRBV5-4; 8 positions agree with TRBD2. V lost 4 bases, J lost 0 bases, and 9 bases stayed unmatched. The CDR3 contains 17 residues. The germline gives CDR1 SGHNT, CDR2 YYREEE (reference sequence). The CDR3, as DNA: TGTGCCAGCAGCCTCGGTAGCGGGACAAGCTCCTACAATGAGCAGTTCTTC. This codes for CASSLGSGTSSYNEQFF.

This chain links TRBV5-1 with TRBJ2-2; 15 nucleotides line up with TRBD2. This CDR3 comprises 19 residues. V lost 2 bases and J lost 0; bases outside the gene matches: 5. Germline V gene data show CDR1 as SGHRS and CDR2 as YFSETQ. CDR3 sequence reads: CASSFSGTSGRTNTGELFF. CDR3 nucleotides: TGCGCCAGCAGCTTCTCCGGGACTAGCGGGAGGACGAACACCGGGGAGCTGTTTTTT.

CDR3 amino acids: CASSLSGTRYNEQFF. The CDR3 DNA is TGTGCCAGCAGCCTTAGCGGGACGAGGTACAATGAGCAGTTCTTC. The chain joins TRBV9 to TRBJ2-1; 8 nucleotides align to TRBD2. Germline-derived CDR1 and CDR2 are SGDLS and YYNGEE. J lost 4 bases, V lost 4 bases, and 7 bases had no gene match. The CDR3 is 15 amino acids.

A single count supports this clone. The chain recombines TRBV2 with TRBJ2-7, with D possibly matching TRBD1 (6 bases). The CDR3 totals 13 residues. Germline CDR1 is SNHLY and CDR2 is FYNNEI. Trimming removed 3 bases at V and 4 bases at J, with 10 bases between. CDR3 nucleotide sequence: TGTGCCAGCAGTGACAGGGGCGAGTACGAGCAGTACGTC. It specifies CASSDRGEYEQYV.

The chain uses TRBV2 and TRBJ2-7; D remains ambiguous. Germline CDR1 and CDR2: SNHLY and FYNNEI. Trimming removed 2 bases at V and 1 base at J, with 15 bases between. CDR3 length: 16 residues. The CDR3: CASSEFSAAESYEQYF. For the CDR3, the DNA is TGTGCCAGCAGTGAATTCAGTGCGGCGGAATCCTACGAGCAGTACTTC.

The chain uses TRBV24-1 and TRBJ2-1; 10 bases map to TRBD2. The CDR3 sequence is 17 residues long. The V gene end was trimmed by 3 bases and the J gene end by 6 bases; junction bases not matched to a gene: 10. The germline V gene has CDR1 KGHDR and CDR2 SFDVKD. Written as DNA, the CDR3 is TGTGCCACCAGTGATCAGCGGGAGGGCTCCCGGCCCAATGAGCAGTTCTTC. This codes for CATSDQREGSRPNEQFF.

The rearrangement links TRBV4-1 to TRBJ2-7, with 7 bases lining up with TRBD1. The CDR3 extends over 17 amino acids. The V and J ends lost 2 bases and 0 bases, in that order; junction bases with no gene match: 10. Looked up from germline, CDR1 is MGHRA and CDR2 is YSYEKL. Here the CDR3 DNA reads TGCGCCAGCAGCCAAAGGGACAGCCGCTTCAGCTCCTACGAGCAGTACTTC. Translated, it gives CASSQRDSRFSSYEQYF.

The V and J genes are TRBV28 and TRBJ2-7, with D maybe TRBD1 (5 bases). Trimming took off 4 bases at V and 2 bases at J, with 9 bases between the two ends. This CDR3 has 13 residues. CDR1 is MDHEN, CDR2 SYDVKM, per germline. The CDR3 nucleotides read TGTGCCAGCAGTTACAGGAGCCCCTACGAGCAGTACTTC. It specifies CASSYRSPYEQYF.

The chain links TRBV3-1 (or the pseudogene TRBV3-2) to TRBJ2-7, with a possible D match to TRBD2 (6 bases). The CDR3 is made up of 14 amino acids. Germline V gene lookup returns CDR1 LGHDT and CDR2 YNNKEL (reference sequence). The ends were cut back, 0 bases at V and 9 bases at J, with 15 bases in the middle. The CDR3 nucleotides are TGTGCCAGCAGCCAAGATCGGTGGGGGGTTGGGCAGTACTTC. Encoded protein: CASSQDRWGVGQYF.

The J gene is TRBJ2-2, the V gene TRBV11-2, with D perhaps matching TRBD2 (5 bases). Germline V gene sequence: CDR1 SGHAT, CDR2 FQNNGV. The CDR3 has 12 residues. The V end was cut by 3 bases, the J end by 6 bases, with 5 bases between. CDR3 sequence: CASSFGAGELFF. In nucleotides, the CDR3 is TGTGCCAGCAGCTTCGGGGCCGGGGAGCTGTTTTTT.

The chain employs TRBV11-3 and TRBJ2-1; tentative D call: TRBD2 (6 bases). The CDR3 covers 13 residues. Trimming removed 5 bases from V and 6 bases from J, with 11 bases in between. Germline-derived CDR1 and CDR2 are SGHNT and YENEEA. The CDR3 bases are TGTGCCAGCAGCGGAGGGACCCTCAATGAGCAGTTCTTC. This translates into CASSGGTLNEQFF.